This T cell receptor (beta chain) came from a study of T cell responses to AZD1222 COVID-19 vaccine. Study-level background: Pooling was applied to second doses at about 4 or about 12 weeks.

The data were produced by immunoSEQ multiplex PCR, yet TCRdb's version contains in-frame clones alone and is incomplete. The table lists about 130,000 clones, approximately 89% of them singletons. The CDR3 consists of 13 residues. Germline V gene lookup returns CDR1 SGHAT and CDR2 FQNNGV. V lost 5 bases and J 0 bases, leaving 7 bases between the germline ends. Study results and limitations: A mostly white British donor set with more females was recruited, and clonal diversity was possibly underestimated.

On this clone itself: The antigen is undetermined.

The receptor was derived from an adult in good health. This specimen was peripheral blood, taken on day 0 of AZD1222 vaccination. The chain combines TRBV11-2 with TRBJ2-5, with D possibly matching TRBD2 (6 bases). The CDR3, as DNA: TGTGCCAGCAGCGAGCGGGACCAAGAGACCCAGTACTTC. It yields the protein CASSERDQETQYF.